The present T cell receptor (beta chain) was sequenced within a study of radiotherapy plus CTLA-4 blockade in lung cancer. Overall study context: Patients showed objective responses in around a sixth of cases and disease control in more than 25%. General study results and limits: Blood-borne expansion of tumor-derived TCR clones followed radiotherapy plus ipilimumab. Reported findings show early blood T cell clone dynamics, with interferon-beta, best predicted response.

Chemo-refractory metastatic non-small-cell lung cancer patients were treated with focal radiation plus CTLA-4 blockade with ipilimumab. Profiling relied on immunoSEQ multiplex PCR, and the TCRdb table lists in-frame clones only, not all of them. The sample has about 14,000 clones; 80% to 90% are singletons. The CDR3 has 16 amino acids. Between the trimmed V and J ends, which lost 4 bases and 0 bases, there was a span of 13 bases. Looked up from germline, CDR1 is KGHSH and CDR2 is LQKENI. On this clone: Its antigen remains unidentified.

The source material was peripheral blood, sampled from a patient treated with radiotherapy plus ipilimumab. The V gene is TRBV18, the J gene TRBJ1-3; D ambiguous. This sequence originates from a human donor with non-small cell lung cancer that progressed on radiotherapy plus ipilimumab. Some clones in this sample may be carry-over from other donors' samples. CDR3 sequence (DNA): TGTGCCAGCTCACTATTGACGGGGAGCTCTGGAAACACCATATATTTT. As protein: CASSLLTGSSGNTIYF.